Listed below are T cell receptor beta chains from one sample, sequenced in a study of PD-1 blockade in classical Hodgkin lymphoma. TCRdb's copy holds only in-frame clones and misses some; the assay was immunoSEQ multiplex PCR. Seen here are 30,000 to 40,000 clones, about 79% observed once, and the top ten hold approximately 11%. The sequencing here drew on peripheral blood mononuclear cells (PBMCs), taken at baseline. The receptors here all came from a human donor with classical Hodgkin lymphoma. Each CDR3 is given without its conserved first and last residue. Clone sizes are given selectively: once, few, many, or a class where the clone is expanded.

V gene: TRBV30; J gene: TRBJ1-4; clone size: NA; CDR3 protein: AWSEFRGRNEKLF
V gene: TRBV4-3; J gene: TRBJ1-6; clone size: few; CDR3 protein: ASSQTTGQYNSPLH
V gene: TRBV10-1; J gene: TRBJ2-7; clone size: NA; CDR3 protein: ASSDEGQPWKQY
V gene: TRBV2; J gene: TRBJ1-1; clone size: NA; CDR3 protein: ASSRTENTEAF
V gene: TRBV29-1; J gene: TRBJ1-3; clone size: few; CDR3 protein: SVEDHLASGNTIY
V gene: TRBV7-9; J gene: TRBJ1-2; clone size: NA; CDR3 protein: ASSPIGGYT
V gene: TRBV28; J gene: TRBJ1-5; clone size: NA; CDR3 protein: ASSSPGQGHQPQH
V gene: TRBV6-5; J gene: TRBJ1-4; clone size: NA; CDR3 protein: ASGGLRVKLF
V gene: TRBV4-1; J gene: TRBJ2-2; clone size: NA; CDR3 protein: ASSQGLRDTGELF
V gene: TRBV7-9; J gene: TRBJ2-7; clone size: NA; CDR3 protein: ASSSNKGGPGSSYEQY